This is a list of T cell receptor beta chains from one sample in a study of blood T cell repertoires in COVID-19. TCRdb's table, derived via immunoSEQ multiplex PCR, lists solely in-frame clones and lacks some. This sample has roughly 120,000 clones, with roughly 90% found just once. What was sequenced was peripheral blood. These receptor sequences come from a man between 60 and 75 years old with COVID-19, enrolled during active disease. CDR3s include the opening cysteine and the closing phenylalanine or tryptophan. Each record gives: J gene, clone size, V gene, CDR3 protein. For some rows the clone size is stated as once, few or many, or as a class when expanded; others skip it.

j_call: TRBJ1-4
clone_size: few
v_call: TRBV21-1
cdr3_aa: CASSNRTEGSNEKLFF

j_call: TRBJ1-1
clone_size: -
v_call: TRBV29-1
cdr3_aa: CSVETGGGTEAFF

j_call: TRBJ1-2
clone_size: once
v_call: TRBV18
cdr3_aa: CASSPDRGYGYTF

j_call: TRBJ2-7
clone_size: -
v_call: TRBV25-1
cdr3_aa: CASSELAGGDEQYF

j_call: TRBJ2-7
clone_size: -
v_call: TRBV4-3
cdr3_aa: CASSRSGTGVSEQYF

j_call: TRBJ2-7
clone_size: -
v_call: TRBV3-1/TRBV3-2
cdr3_aa: CASSQAGLVSNEQYF

j_call: TRBJ1-2
clone_size: -
v_call: TRBV27
cdr3_aa: CASSWDGGTPYGYTF

j_call: TRBJ2-3
clone_size: once
v_call: TRBV23-1
cdr3_aa: CASSQICEGHLPDTQYF

j_call: TRBJ2-1
clone_size: -
v_call: TRBV5-4
cdr3_aa: CASSLRGLAKHNEQFF

j_call: TRBJ2-3
clone_size: -
v_call: TRBV19
cdr3_aa: CASSIRLAGNTDTQYF

j_call: TRBJ2-7
clone_size: -
v_call: TRBV9
cdr3_aa: CASSGTSTTYEQYF

j_call: TRBJ2-7
clone_size: -
v_call: TRBV30
cdr3_aa: CAWSTIRTSGLGEQYF

j_call: TRBJ1-2
clone_size: -
v_call: TRBV28
cdr3_aa: CASNRQFYGYTF

j_call: TRBJ2-2
clone_size: -
v_call: TRBV11-3
cdr3_aa: CASSATTGGGELFF

j_call: TRBJ1-2
clone_size: once
v_call: TRBV6-5
cdr3_aa: CASSRGGQGKGYTF

j_call: TRBJ1-2
clone_size: -
v_call: TRBV6-5
cdr3_aa: CASRGQGRSYGYTF

j_call: TRBJ2-1
clone_size: -
v_call: TRBV6-5
cdr3_aa: CASSPRDTFHNEQFF

j_call: TRBJ2-7
clone_size: -
v_call: TRBV3-1/TRBV3-2
cdr3_aa: CASSPHPGTSGSYEQYF

j_call: TRBJ1-1
clone_size: -
v_call: TRBV7-2
cdr3_aa: CASSYPYVTANTEAFF

j_call: TRBJ2-1
clone_size: -
v_call: TRBV4-2
cdr3_aa: CASSPEAGERNEQFF

j_call: TRBJ2-1
clone_size: -
v_call: TRBV7-9
cdr3_aa: CASSILAGTYNEQFF

j_call: TRBJ1-6
clone_size: -
v_call: TRBV27
cdr3_aa: CASRPGQSHSPLHF

j_call: TRBJ2-2
clone_size: -
v_call: TRBV4-3
cdr3_aa: CASSPGTANTGELFF